This is a list of T cell receptor beta chains from one sample in a study of blood T cells in healthy people across ages. MiXCR was run by TCRdb on the 5' RACE reads, yielding one entry per CDR3 protein. The sample lists about 800,000 distinct CDR3 sequences; 58% were seen once. Sequences were obtained from blood. The receptors were gathered from a man aged 30-40 years in good health. Both conserved end residues are part of each CDR3. A D gene is named only where the DNA matches it firmly. The listing skips clone size in some rows; elsewhere it reads once, few, many or a size class.

size: -
V: TRBV5-1
D: -
J: TRBJ1-1
DNA: TGCGCCAGCAGTTCGGACTCGACTAACACTGAAGCTTTCTTT
CDR3: CASSSDSTNTEAFF

size: -
V: TRBV5-1
D: -
J: TRBJ2-7
DNA: TGCGCCAGCAGCTTGCCCCCCGGGACATCCTACGAGCAGTACTTC
CDR3: CASSLPPGTSYEQYF

size: -
V: TRBV25-1
D: -
J: TRBJ2-7
DNA: TGTGCCAGCACTGGGGGACTCTACGAGCAGTACTTC
CDR3: CASTGGLYEQYF

size: many
V: TRBV29-1
D: TRBD1
J: TRBJ1-6
DNA: TGCAGCTTTCGACAGGGCCATAATTCACCCCTCCACTTT
CDR3: CSFRQGHNSPLHF

size: few
V: TRBV29-1
D: -
J: TRBJ2-3
DNA: TGCAGCCCCTGGGACACAGATACGCAGTATTTT
CDR3: CSPWDTDTQYF

size: -
V: TRBV6-6
D: TRBD2
J: TRBJ2-1
DNA: TGTGCCAGCGCCGGGACTAGCGCCTACAATGAGCAGTTCTTC
CDR3: CASAGTSAYNEQFF

size: -
V: TRBV29-1
D: -
J: TRBJ2-4
DNA: TGCAGCGCCGAAACGGGCTTTCCGCCGGGGATTCAGTACTTC
CDR3: CSAETGFPPGIQYF

size: -
V: TRBV12-3/TRBV12-4
D: -
J: TRBJ2-5
DNA: TGTGCCAGCAGTGACACGGTGGAGACCCAGTACTTC
CDR3: CASSDTVETQYF

size: -
V: TRBV6-5
D: -
J: TRBJ2-1
DNA: TGTGCCAGCAGTTACAGCGAGAATTACAATGAGCAGTTCTTC
CDR3: CASSYSENYNEQFF

size: -
V: TRBV6-5
D: -
J: TRBJ1-2
DNA: TGTGCCAGCAGTTACCTTTCCGGGGGTGGCTACACCTTC
CDR3: CASSYLSGGGYTF

size: -
V: TRBV7-6
D: -
J: TRBJ2-3
DNA: TGTGCCAGCAGCTTATGGCCGGGCAGCGCAGATACGCAGTATTTT
CDR3: CASSLWPGSADTQYF

size: once
V: TRBV21-1
D: -
J: TRBJ2-3
DNA: TGTGCCAGCAGCGCCCGGGACAGGGGGGGGGATACGCAGTATTTT
CDR3: CASSARDRGGDTQYF

size: -
V: TRBV3-1
D: -
J: TRBJ2-7
DNA: TGTGCCAGCAGCCACGTAGCAAGGGGCAGGTGGAGGGAGCAGTACTTC
CDR3: CASSHVARGRWREQYF

size: -
V: TRBV3-1
D: -
J: TRBJ1-1
DNA: TGTGCCAGCAGCCAGGCAGCCCCAAAAAACGAAGCTTTCTTT
CDR3: CASSQAAPKNEAFF

size: -
V: TRBV7-2
D: TRBD2
J: TRBJ2-5
DNA: TGTGCCAGCAGCCGGACTAGCGGGGGGAGTGAAGAGACCCAGTACTTC
CDR3: CASSRTSGGSEETQYF

size: -
V: TRBV20-1
D: -
J: TRBJ2-5
DNA: TGCAGTGCTCGAACCCGGGCAGGGAAGGGGGAGACCCAGTACTTC
CDR3: CSARTRAGKGETQYF

size: few
V: TRBV20-1
D: -
J: TRBJ1-1
DNA: TGCAGTGCTAGAGATGGGGGACGCCCTGAAGCTTTCTTT
CDR3: CSARDGGRPEAFF

size: -
V: TRBV28
D: TRBD2
J: TRBJ2-1
DNA: TGTGCCAGTCCGGGACTACTCAATGAGCAGTTCTTC
CDR3: CASPGLLNEQFF

size: -
V: TRBV6-2/TRBV6-3
D: -
J: TRBJ2-7
DNA: TGTGCCAGCAGGGAACCCGGGACCTCCTCCTACGAGCAGTACTTC
CDR3: CASREPGTSSYEQYF

size: -
V: TRBV27
D: -
J: TRBJ2-1
DNA: TGTGCCGGCAGACAGGTCTATGAGCAGTTCTTC
CDR3: CAGRQVYEQFF

size: -
V: TRBV20-1
D: -
J: TRBJ2-5
DNA: TGCAGTGCTAGTCAGTTAGGGAGCAGGATGGAGACCCAGTACTTC
CDR3: CSASQLGSRMETQYF

size: -
V: TRBV11-2
D: -
J: TRBJ2-3
DNA: TGTGCCAGCAGCCCACCGGCCCGCGCGCAGTATTTT
CDR3: CASSPPARAQYF